What follows describes a single T cell receptor beta chain. Its antigen is not known. This sample stems from a study of OX40 agonist ivuxolimab in advanced cancers. Study information: Patients' therapy was ivuxolimab, an antibody that acts as an agonist of OX40 (CD134). Every patient in dose escalation had hepatocellular carcinoma, melanoma, renal cell or head and neck cancer.

The study's findings and limits: On average, CD8+ T cells had more expanded clones than CD4+.

The V gene's germline CDR1 is WNHNN and CDR2 SYGVQD (reference sequence). The CDR3 runs to 20 residues. J gave up 1 base and V 2 bases, and 16 bases lay outside the gene matches. Any history of autoimmune disease or systemic immunosuppression disqualified patients. Clones were read by immunoSEQ multiplex PCR, and TCRdb kept only the in-frame ones, dropping some. The sample comprises about 15,000 clones, over 75% of which are singletons, and 20% to 30% rests with the top ten. This TCR came from an adult with an advanced solid tumor such as melanoma, head and neck, liver or kidney cancer. This sample comprised CD4+ or CD8+ T cells sorted from blood, obtained in a trial of the OX40 agonist ivuxolimab. The V and J genes are TRBV10-1 and TRBJ1-4; 7 bases are a match to TRBD1. CDR3 in amino acids: CASSEHSTGPRSETNEKLFF. CDR3 bases: TGCGCCAGCAGTGAGCATTCGACAGGGCCAAGGTCGGAAACTAATGAAAAACTGTTTTTT.